This TCR beta chain stems from a study of siplizumab effects on memory and regulatory T cells. General study findings and limits: In siplizumab cultures, the suppressive function of proliferating Tregs remained unconfirmed.

Only in-frame clones appear in the TCRdb table, and some are missing; sequencing was by immunoSEQ multiplex PCR. The sample yields approximately 120,000 clones, about 91% seen once. To note about this clone: Its specificity is unknown.

Input material: Tregs sorted from blood. The origin of this receptor is a human donor in good health.

As DNA, the CDR3 is TGCAGCGTTGGACAGAACAATGAGCAGTTCTTC. Its protein is CSVGQNNEQFF. V and J are TRBV29-1 and TRBJ2-1, with D maybe TRBD1 (5 bases). Deletions cut 4 bases from V and 5 bases from J, with 6 bases between. The CDR3 length is 11 residues. Germline V lookup: CDR1 SQVTM, CDR2 ANQGSEA.